The 32 T cell receptor beta chains listed next were all sequenced from one sample in a study of shared clonotypes between healthy human individuals. Sequencing used immunoSEQ multiplex PCR; TCRdb keeps in-frame clones, though not all of them. Found here are about 520,000 clones, around 73% of them singletons; the top ten hold more than 10%. The sequenced material came from PBMCs. The receptors shown here come from a woman aged 35 to 49 in good health. Some clones in this sample may be carry-over from other donors' samples.

This sequence joins TRBV7-3 and TRBJ2-7, with 14 bases that match TRBD2. This CDR3 has 19 amino acids. V lost 4 bases to trimming and J lost 0 bases; unmatched junction nucleotides: 11. Germline assignment: CDR1 SGHTA and CDR2 FQGTGA. The CDR3 reads CASSSVGPGTSGSSYEQYF. The CDR3 DNA reads TGTGCCAGCAGCTCCGTGGGGCCCGGGACTAGCGGGAGCTCCTACGAGCAGTACTTC. Using reference TRBV7-3 and TRBJ2-7 for the parts outside the CDR3, the full variable domain is GAGVSQTPSNKVTEKGKYVELRCDPISGHTALYWYRQSLGQGPEFLIYFQGTGAADDSGLPNDRFFAVRPEGSVSTLKIQRTERGDSAVYLCASSSVGPGTSGSSYEQYFGPGTRLTVT.

V usage is TRBV7-9 and J usage is TRBJ2-2; the match to TRBD2 covers 13 bases. From germline, CDR1 is SEHNR and CDR2 FQNEAQ (reference sequence). The V segment lost 3 bases and the J segment 5 bases; nucleotides outside the gene matches: 0. This CDR3 is built from 15 residues. CDR3 amino acids: CASSLTSGGTGELFF. The CDR3 DNA reads as TGTGCCAGCAGCTTGACTAGCGGGGGGACCGGGGAGCTGTTTTTT.

The chain is built from TRBV7-8 and TRBJ2-7, with a possible D match to TRBD1 (6 bases). CDR1 SGHVS and CDR2 FQNEAQ come from the germline V gene. The CDR3 is 18 amino acids. V was pared by 0 bases and J by 5 bases, with 23 bases between. For the CDR3, the DNA is TGTGCCAGCAGCTTAGCTGTCGGTGAGGCAGGGGTATCCCACGAGCAGTACTTC. Protein product: CASSLAVGEAGVSHEQYF.

This clone was observed a handful of times. V usage is TRBV18 and J usage is TRBJ2-5; D is unclear. The CDR3 sequence is 13 residues long. V was shortened by 2 bases and J by 0 bases, with 4 bases between the two germline ends. Looked up from germline, CDR1 is KGHSH and CDR2 is LQKENI. This CDR3 is CASSPAYQETQYF. DNA of the CDR3: TGTGCCAGCTCACCAGCGTACCAAGAGACCCAGTACTTC.

The rearrangement uses TRBV5-1 and TRBJ2-3, with 10 nucleotides matching TRBD2. V lost 4 bases to trimming and J lost 2 bases; unmatched junction nucleotides: 10. This CDR3 region has 17 residues. In germline, CDR1 is SGHRS, CDR2 YFSETQ. CDR3 in amino acids: CASSPSGRALYTDTQYF. CDR3 bases: TGCGCCAGCAGCCCGAGCGGGAGGGCTTTGTACACAGATACGCAGTATTTT.

V usage is TRBV30 and J usage is TRBJ2-7, with 7 bases aligning to TRBD2. Trimming took 3 bases from V and 6 from J; bases not matched to a gene: 5. This CDR3 has 12 amino acids. Germline CDR1 GTSNPN, CDR2 SVGIG (reference sequence). The DNA of the CDR3 is TGTGCCTGGAGAGAGACTAGCACCGAGCAGTACTTC. Amino acid sequence: CAWRETSTEQYF.

Only a few counts were recorded for this clone. The same CDR3 also results from other DNA sequences found in this sample. The chain is built from TRBV29-1 and TRBJ2-7, with 8 bases lining up with TRBD2. The CDR3 is 13 amino acids. V gave up 4 bases and J gave up 4 bases; unmatched junction bases: 6. The germline CDR1 and CDR2 sequences are SQVTM and ANQGSEA. The DNA of the CDR3 is TGCAGCGTTGTACTTGCGGGAGGATACGAGCAGTACTTC. Its protein product is CSVVLAGGYEQYF.

This clone was recorded only once. J is TRBJ2-2 and V is TRBV11-2; D possibly corresponds to TRBD2 (5 bases). The CDR3 consists of 18 residues. V lost 0 bases, J lost 0 bases, and 14 bases lay in between. Germline V gene sequence: CDR1 SGHAT, CDR2 FQNNGV. CDR3 sequence (DNA): TGTGCCAGCAGCTTAGATCCCCGCGGGTACGCGAACACCGGGGAGCTGTTTTTT. Protein: CASSLDPRGYANTGELFF.

The rearrangement uses TRBV27 and TRBJ2-5; D is ambiguous. CDR1 and CDR2 from the germline V gene are MNHEY and SMNVEV (reference sequence). Trimming cost V 5 bases and J 4 bases, with 11 bases left between them. The CDR3 loop spans 13 amino acids. CDR3 amino acids: CASSPRLVETQYF. In nucleotides, the CDR3 is TGTGCCAGCAGTCCCAGACTGGTAGAGACCCAGTACTTC.

This clone was detected many times. The gene calls are TRBV30 and TRBJ1-1; TRBD1 matches at 9 bases. In germline, CDR1 is GTSNPN, CDR2 SVGIG (reference sequence). The trim removed 0 bases at V and 7 bases at J, leaving 6 bases unmatched. The CDR3 totals 14 residues. The CDR3: CAWSVTGGRGEAFF. The CDR3 nucleotides are TGTGCCTGGAGTGTAACAGGGGGCCGGGGTGAAGCTTTCTTT.

The rearrangement uses TRBV5-1 and TRBJ1-1; D might be TRBD1 (5 bases). Germline loops: CDR1 SGHRS, CDR2 YFSETQ. The CDR3 has 16 amino acids. Deletions cut 2 bases from V and 1 base from J, with 15 bases between. DNA of the CDR3: TGCGCCAGCAGCTTATCTAGGGGTTTGGAGAACACTGAAGCTTTCTTT. This translates into CASSLSRGLENTEAFF.

J is TRBJ2-4 and V is TRBV9, with D tentatively TRBD2 (5 bases). V was pared by 4 bases and J by 0 bases, with 14 bases between. The germline V gene encodes CDR1 SGDLS and CDR2 YYNGEE. The CDR3 loop spans 16 amino acids. CDR3 in DNA: TGTGCCAGCAGCCCACTAGTCGGTGGAGCCAAAAACATTCAGTACTTC. Amino acids: CASSPLVGGAKNIQYF.

The sample holds one count of this clone. V usage is TRBV6-6 and J usage is TRBJ2-7; 11 nucleotides line up with TRBD1. The CDR3 has 16 amino acids. The germline V gene has CDR1 MNHNY and CDR2 SVGAGI (reference sequence). The ends lost 5 bases at V and 1 base at J; junction bases unmatched: 7. CDR3 nucleotides: TGTGCCAGCAGTAACCGGGGACAGGGGGTTTCCTACGAGCAGTACTTC. It is translated as CASSNRGQGVSYEQYF.

J is TRBJ2-1 and V is TRBV6-6, with 10 bases aligning to TRBD2. Germline-derived CDR1 and CDR2 are MNHNY and SVGAGI (reference sequence). The V segment lost 6 bases and the J segment 7 bases; nucleotides outside the gene matches: 6. CDR3 length equals 14 residues. The CDR3 nucleotides read TGTGCCAGCAGGTGGACTAGCGGTACGAATGAGCAGTTCTTC. It codes for CASRWTSGTNEQFF.

The J gene is TRBJ2-1, the V gene TRBV11-2, with 9 bases that match TRBD2. Germline CDR1 is SGHAT and CDR2 is FQNNGV. The CDR3 contains 19 residues. Unmatched junction bases numbered 17, after V lost 1 base and J lost 7 bases. Here the CDR3 reads CASSLGRGASGTRGNEQFF. The CDR3 nucleotides are TGTGCCAGCAGCTTAGGACGGGGGGCTAGCGGGACCAGAGGAAATGAGCAGTTCTTC.

V is TRBV5-1 and J is TRBJ2-3; TRBD2 matches at 11 bases. The J segment lost 4 bases and the V segment lost 3 bases, leaving 22 bases of the junction unmatched. The CDR3 has 21 residues. The germline V gene encodes CDR1 SGHRS and CDR2 YFSETQ. This chain's CDR3 is CASSSPPPIAGGPVFPDTQYF. CDR3 in DNA: TGCGCCAGCAGCTCCCCTCCACCTATAGCGGGAGGGCCAGTGTTCCCAGATACGCAGTATTTT.

The chain combines TRBV21-1 with TRBJ2-7; the table names TRBD1, a call not compared with the DNA. TRBV21-1 is listed as a pseudogene. The CDR3 covers 14 residues. The DNA for the CDR3 is TGTGCCAGCAGACAACAGGGATCGGCCAACGAGCAGTACTTC. Translated, it gives CASRQQGSANEQYF.

The V and J genes are TRBV7-3 and TRBJ2-3; 10 bases are a match to TRBD2. The CDR3 has 15 amino acids. Per germline, CDR1 SGHTA and CDR2 FQGTGA. Trimming cost V 5 bases and J 4 bases; bases outside gene matches: 6. CDR3 residues: CASSRTSGLADTQYF. The DNA for the CDR3 is TGTGCCAGCAGCCGGACTAGCGGACTGGCAGATACGCAGTATTTT.

The chain carries TRBV28 and TRBJ1-1; D perhaps matches TRBD1 (5 bases). There are 18 residues in the CDR3. With 3 bases removed from V and 1 base from J, the gap between germline ends came to 21 bases. Germline CDR1 reads MDHEN; CDR2 reads SYDVKM. The CDR3 bases are TGTGCCAGCAGTTTCATTCTCTCCTCCGGGGGTACGAACACTGAAGCTTTCTTT. It specifies CASSFILSSGGTNTEAFF.

The V and J genes are TRBV6-5 and TRBJ2-5, with TRBD1 identical over 9 bases. The DNA end is a closer match to TRBJ2-7, so the J assignment may be wrong. Looked up from germline, CDR1 is MNHEY and CDR2 is SVGAGI. This CDR3 is 13 amino acids long. This CDR3 is CASRFTGGVEQYF. The CDR3 nucleotides read TGTGCCAGCAGATTCACAGGGGGCGTCGAGCAGTACTTC.

This clone was recorded once. The chain combines TRBV19 with TRBJ1-1; 11 nucleotides line up with TRBD1. Germline V CDR1 and CDR2: LNHDA, SQIVND (reference sequence). Trimming removed 7 bases from V and 4 bases from J; junction bases left unmatched: 5. The CDR3 extends over 14 amino acids. The CDR3 region has the DNA TGTGCCAGTATCCGGACAGGGGGCGTCACTGAAGCTTTCTTT. Its translation is CASIRTGGVTEAFF.

This clone has only a few counts. This chain uses TRBV19 with TRBJ2-3, with D unclear. Germline lookup yields CDR1 LNHDA and CDR2 SQIVND (reference sequence). This CDR3 region has 14 residues. Trimming left V 3 bases short and J 1 base short, with 8 bases between. CDR3 residues: CASSMLEGTDTQYF. CDR3 bases: TGTGCCAGTAGTATGCTTGAAGGCACAGATACGCAGTATTTT.

The chain carries TRBV4-1 and TRBJ1-2; perhaps TRBD1 as D (6 bases). V lost 0 bases and J lost 4, with 9 bases in between. There are 14 residues in the CDR3. Germline V lookup: CDR1 MGHRA, CDR2 YSYEKL. CDR3 residues: CASSQDTQGYGYTF. The CDR3 DNA follows: TGCGCCAGCAGCCAAGATACACAGGGCTATGGCTACACCTTC.

This clone has more than one count but fewer than ten. V usage is TRBV6-1 and J usage is TRBJ1-2; 7 bases map to TRBD1. CDR1 and CDR2 (germline): MNHNS, SASEGT. Trimming at V came to 1 base and at J to 7 bases, leaving 6 bases not matched to a gene. This CDR3 has 14 amino acids. This chain's CDR3 is CASSEDYRGFGYTF. The CDR3 bases are TGTGCCAGCAGTGAAGACTACAGGGGATTTGGCTACACCTTC.

CDR3 sequence reads: CASSVEWHPPQYF. The DNA of the CDR3 is TGTGCCAGCAGCGTAGAATGGCATCCTCCTCAGTATTTT. The chain recombines TRBV9 with TRBJ2-3; D unclear. The CDR3 sequence is 13 residues long. In germline, CDR1 is SGDLS, CDR2 YYNGEE. V lost 0 bases and J 12 bases, leaving 14 bases between the germline ends.

The rearrangement joins TRBV5-1 to TRBJ1-2, with 8 bases matching TRBD1. The CDR3 spans 15 residues. The J segment lost 8 bases and the V segment lost 0 bases, leaving 9 bases of the junction unmatched. The germline gives CDR1 SGHRS, CDR2 YFSETQ. The CDR3 is CASSLVPGQERGYTF. The DNA for the CDR3 is TGCGCCAGCAGCTTGGTACCGGGACAGGAGCGGGGCTACACCTTC.

The chain recombines TRBV7-6 with TRBJ1-1, with 8 bases identical to TRBD1. Germline V gives CDR1 SGHVS, CDR2 FNYEAQ. CDR3 length: 14 amino acids. The V and J ends lost 2 bases and 1 base, in that order; junction bases with no gene match: 0. The CDR3 region is CASSLQGANTEAFF. The CDR3 bases are TGTGCCAGCAGCTTACAGGGGGCGAACACTGAAGCTTTCTTT.

This chain links TRBV6-1 with TRBJ2-5, with D unresolved. The tail of the sequence fits TRBJ2-7 better, so the J call may be wrong. CDR1 is MNHNS and CDR2 is SASEGT in the germline V gene. The CDR3 loop spans 11 amino acids. The CDR3 sequence is CASSERYEQYF. In DNA, the CDR3 is TGTGCCAGCAGTGAGCGGTACGAGCAGTACTTC.

The chain is built from TRBV5-4 and TRBJ2-7; D may be TRBD1 (5 bases). The CDR3 is 13 amino acids. Germline CDR1 SGHNT, CDR2 YYREEE (reference sequence). Trimming pared 4 bases from V and 4 bases from J, leaving 12 bases between. The DNA of the CDR3 is TGTGCCAGCAGCGTGCCGGACAAGTACGAGCAGTACTTC. This sequence encodes CASSVPDKYEQYF.

V and J are TRBV7-9 and TRBJ2-5; 7 nucleotides agree with TRBD1. Germline-derived CDR1 and CDR2 are SEHNR and FQNEAQ (reference sequence). V lost 5 bases, J lost 11 bases, and 17 bases stayed unmatched. The CDR3 is made up of 15 amino acids. The CDR3 region is CASSPAGTAFWEQYF. As DNA, the CDR3 is TGTGCCAGCAGCCCAGCAGGGACAGCTTTTTGGGAGCAGTACTTC.

This chain links TRBV5-8 with TRBJ1-2; D is undetermined. Per germline, CDR1 SGHTS and CDR2 YDEGEE. The ends were cut back, 0 bases at V and 13 bases at J, with 16 bases in the middle. The CDR3 length is 13 residues. The DNA for the CDR3 is TGTGCCAGCAGCTTGGCCTCCCGAGGGATTTCCACCTTC. Translation gives CASSLASRGISTF.

The chain has TRBV30 and TRBJ2-1, with TRBD2 identical over 8 bases. The trim removed 5 bases at V and 3 bases at J, leaving 12 bases unmatched. The V gene's germline CDR1 is GTSNPN and CDR2 SVGIG (reference sequence). This CDR3 has 16 residues. CDR3 sequence (DNA): TGTGCCTGGCCGTGCCCGGGAGCGGGAGACTACAATGAGCAGTTCTTC. It encodes CAWPCPGAGDYNEQFF.